The 30 T cell receptor beta chains presented below share a single source sample, sequenced in a study of response to subunit inactivated influenza vaccine (dated by TCRdb to between 2018 and 2020). The method was RT-PCR. Sequencing was carried out with an Illumina HiSeq 2500. TCRdb reworked the public reads: Q25 trimming with fastp, MiXCR clone assembly, productive beta chains retained. Each record represents a unique CDR3 protein, reported with the most common genes and DNA among its rows. This sample is represented by almost 250,000 distinct CDR3 sequences; about 12% of them were singletons. Of the sample, roughly 7.7% is held by the ten largest clones. Sequencing used non-naive T cells sorted from PBMCs, obtained less than 15 days before vaccination. The sample's cell subset or site, from its label and the paper: memory T cell fraction. Receptor source: a man aged 45 to 65 who received an inactivated influenza vaccine. Donor details come from another sample of the same person, matched by shared clones.

This clonotype appeared a few times. The chain carries TRBV6-2 or TRBV6-3 and TRBJ1-6; 7 bases agree with TRBD1. There are 15 residues in the CDR3. V lost 6 bases, J lost 7 bases, and 9 bases stayed unmatched. CDR1 and CDR2 from the germline V gene are MNHEY and SVGEGT. The CDR3 spells CASRIPDRANSPLHF. The CDR3, as DNA: TGTGCCAGCAGGATACCCGACAGGGCGAATTCACCCCTCCACTTT.

This clonotype was detected ten times or more. The V call is TRBV7-9, the J call TRBJ1-2; D might be TRBD1 (6 bases). Trimming removed 3 bases from V and 8 bases from J, with 19 bases in between. Germline CDR1 reads SEHNR; CDR2 reads FQNEAQ (reference sequence). The CDR3 contains 15 residues. CDR3 amino acids: CASSLLQGPVGGYTF. CDR3 sequence (DNA): TGTGCCAGCAGCTTGTTACAGGGACCTGTGGGAGGCTACACCTTC.

The chain carries TRBV20-1 and TRBJ2-3; tentative D call: TRBD2 (6 bases). The ends were cut back, 4 bases at V and 2 bases at J, with 10 bases in the middle. Per the germline V gene, CDR1 is DFQATT and CDR2 is SNEGSKA (reference sequence). The CDR3 totals 13 residues. The CDR3 DNA is TGCAGTGCTACGGGGGTTTACACAGATACGCAGTATTTT. Translation: CSATGVYTDTQYF.

This clonotype has only a few counts. The chain employs TRBV18 and TRBJ2-5; possible D gene TRBD2, 6 bases. From germline, CDR1 is KGHSH and CDR2 LQKENI. The CDR3 is 14 amino acids. V lost 0 bases, J lost 5 bases, and 10 bases lay in between. The DNA of the CDR3 is TGTGCCAGCTCACCACCGGAGGAGGGGGAGACCCAGTACTTC. Protein: CASSPPEEGETQYF.

This clonotype was observed a handful of times. V usage is TRBV4-3 and J usage is TRBJ2-7; 10 bases align to TRBD2. J gave up 1 base and V 1 base, and 4 bases lay outside the gene matches. This CDR3 contains 16 residues. Germline V gene sequence: CDR1 LGHNA, CDR2 YSLEER. In DNA form, the CDR3 reads TGCGCCAGCAGCCAAGGGACTAGCGGCCTGTCCTACGAGCAGTACTTC. It yields the protein CASSQGTSGLSYEQYF.

This clonotype was seen repeatedly, ten times or more. The chain combines TRBV20-1 with TRBJ2-1, with TRBD2 identical over 8 bases. Losses at the gene ends were 3 bases for V and 8 bases for J; bases not matched to a gene: 12. The CDR3 has 15 residues. Germline loops: CDR1 DFQATT, CDR2 SNEGSKA (reference sequence). The CDR3 sequence is CSARSVTGGYDEQFF. The CDR3 DNA sequence: TGCAGTGCTAGGAGCGTCACGGGAGGGTACGATGAGCAGTTCTTC.

This clonotype showed up many times. The genes are TRBV4-2 and TRBJ2-2; D is ambiguous. Trimming shortened V by 1 base and J by 6 bases, and 9 bases separated the two germline ends. The V gene's germline CDR1 is LGHNA and CDR2 YNFKEQ. The CDR3 runs 14 residues. CDR3 amino acids: CASSQVGPPGELFF. The CDR3 bases are TGTGCCAGCAGCCAAGTCGGCCCCCCCGGGGAGCTGTTTTTT.

This clonotype has a handful of counts. The rearrangement links TRBV5-1 to TRBJ2-2, with D tentatively TRBD1 (5 bases). Per the germline V gene, CDR1 is SGHRS and CDR2 is YFSETQ. This CDR3 spans 15 amino acids. V was trimmed by 4 bases and J by 6 bases, leaving 16 bases between them. The CDR3 DNA reads as TGCGCCAGCAGCCTTCAGGGCGAGAGGTCCGGGGAGCTGTTTTTT. This codes for CASSLQGERSGELFF.

At least ten counts were recorded for this clonotype. V gene TRBV6-5 combines with J gene TRBJ2-7; D call uncertain. Germline V gene lookup returns CDR1 MNHEY and CDR2 SVGAGI. The CDR3 totals 14 residues. V dropped 4 bases and J dropped 0 bases, with 10 bases sitting between them. The CDR3 sequence is CASSLSKNSYEQYF. CDR3 in DNA: TGTGCCAGCAGTTTATCGAAAAACTCCTACGAGCAGTACTTC.

This clonotype was counted only a few times. This chain joins TRBV9 and TRBJ2-1; D not certain. CDR3 size: 15 residues. In germline, CDR1 is SGDLS, CDR2 YYNGEE. V lost 0 bases, J lost 6 bases, and 13 bases lay in between. The CDR3, as DNA: TGTGCCAGCAGCGTAGACGCAGGTTGGGGCAATGAGCAGTTCTTC. It yields the protein CASSVDAGWGNEQFF. Filled out from reference TRBV9 and TRBJ2-1, the complete variable domain reads DSGVTQTPKHLITATGQRVTLRCSPRSGDLSVYWYQQSLDQGLQFLIQYYNGEERAKGNILERFSAQQFPDLHSELNLSSLELGDSALYFCASSVDAGWGNEQFFGPGTRLTVL.

This clonotype has a handful of counts. The chain uses TRBV7-2 and TRBJ1-3; TRBD1 matches at 7 bases. Trimming removed 8 bases from V and 4 bases from J; junction bases left unmatched: 5. The CDR3 loop spans 13 amino acids. CDR1 and CDR2 (germline): SGHTA, FQGNSA. This CDR3 reads CASSGQFGNTIYF. DNA of the CDR3: TGTGCCAGCTCGGGACAGTTCGGAAACACCATATATTTT.

This clonotype was picked up many times. The chain employs TRBV5-5 and TRBJ1-2; 7 bases line up with TRBD1. Per the germline V gene, CDR1 is SGHKS and CDR2 is YYEKEE (reference sequence). The length of the CDR3 is 14 residues. Trimming took 3 bases from V and 2 from J; bases not matched to a gene: 4. CDR3 nucleotides: TGTGCCAGCAGCTCCGGGACAGAGAACTATGGCTACACCTTC. Its translation: CASSSGTENYGYTF.

This clonotype was observed many times. The gene calls are TRBV7-2 and TRBJ2-3, with 10 positions matching TRBD2. Germline V gene sequence: CDR1 SGHTA, CDR2 FQGNSA. J gave up 0 bases and V 0 bases, and 0 bases lay outside the gene matches. CDR3 length: 16 residues. In DNA, the CDR3 is TGTGCCAGCAGCTTAGCGGGACTAGCGAGCACAGATACGCAGTATTTT. It codes for CASSLAGLASTDTQYF. The entire variable domain, with the rest obtained from reference TRBV7-2 and TRBJ2-3, is as follows: GAGVSQSPSNKVTEKGKDVELRCDPISGHTALYWYRQSLGQGLEFLIYFQGNSAPDKSGLPSDRFSAERTGGSVSTLTIQRTQQEDSAVYLCASSLAGLASTDTQYFGPGTRLTVL.

CDR3 residues: CASRQPAQYEQYF. The DNA of the CDR3 is TGTGCCAGCAGACAACCAGCCCAGTACGAGCAGTACTTC. The chain is built from TRBV6-2 or TRBV6-3 and TRBJ2-7; D is uncertain. V dropped 6 bases and J dropped 4 bases, with 13 bases sitting between them. Germline-derived CDR1 and CDR2 are MNHEY and SVGEGT. The CDR3 contains 13 residues.

This clonotype was picked up a small number of times. V usage is TRBV3-1 and J usage is TRBJ2-5; D gene unclear. The CDR3 has 15 residues. Germline V lookup: CDR1 LGHDT, CDR2 YNNKEL (reference sequence). The V end lost 1 base, the J end lost 9 bases, and 18 bases lay between the germline ends. The CDR3: CASSQATQNTIAQYF. The CDR3 coding sequence is TGTGCCAGCAGCCAAGCAACTCAAAACACCATCGCCCAGTACTTC.

J is TRBJ1-1 and V is TRBV28; TRBD1 agrees at 7 bases. V gave up 7 bases and J gave up 0 bases; unmatched junction bases: 5. This CDR3 comprises 14 residues. Germline V gene lookup returns CDR1 MDHEN and CDR2 SYDVKM. The CDR3 DNA reads TGTGCCAGCAAGAGGGGGCAGATGAACACTGAAGCTTTCTTT. As protein: CASKRGQMNTEAFF.

This clonotype was counted only a few times. The chain links TRBV29-1 to TRBJ2-5; tentative D call: TRBD1 (8 bases). Germline lookup yields CDR1 SQVTM and CDR2 ANQGSEA. V lost 6 bases to trimming and J lost 4 bases, with 15 bases between them. CDR3 length: 13 residues. The CDR3 spells CSVTGGEGETQYF. The CDR3 nucleotides are TGCAGCGTAACAGGGGGGGAGGGAGAGACCCAGTACTTC.

This clonotype has more than one count but fewer than ten. This chain links TRBV7-2 with TRBJ2-3, with D maybe TRBD1 (5 bases). The germline V gene encodes CDR1 SGHTA and CDR2 FQGNSA. The germline V and J ends were trimmed by 5 bases and 5 bases, with 8 bases remaining between them. The length of the CDR3 is 12 residues. CDR3 amino acids: CASSPGIDTQYF. DNA of the CDR3: TGTGCCAGCAGCCCAGGGATAGATACGCAGTATTTT.

This clonotype was picked up a small number of times. The chain employs TRBV7-2 and TRBJ2-7; D perhaps matches TRBD1 (6 bases). The CDR3 is 15 residues long. The germline V gene has CDR1 SGHTA and CDR2 FQGNSA. Deletions cut 5 bases from V and 0 bases from J, with 14 bases between. CDR3 region: CASSPRQVSSYEQYF. The CDR3 bases are TGTGCCAGCAGCCCGAGACAGGTGAGCTCCTACGAGCAGTACTTC.

The rearrangement uses TRBV20-1 and TRBJ2-7; 11 bases line up with TRBD1. The CDR3 is 15 residues long. Germline CDR1 DFQATT, CDR2 SNEGSKA (reference sequence). Trimming cost V 6 bases and J 4 bases; bases outside gene matches: 11. In nucleotides, the CDR3 is TGCAGTGCCTCATTTGGGGGGACAGGGGGTTACGAGCAGTACTTC. It translates to CSASFGGTGGYEQYF.

The J gene is TRBJ1-3, the V gene TRBV6-1, with TRBD1 identical over 9 bases. Germline V lookup: CDR1 MNHNS, CDR2 SASEGT. The CDR3 runs to 15 residues. J lost 3 bases, V lost 6 bases, and 6 bases had no gene match. The CDR3: CASRLQGAGGNTIYF. For the CDR3, the DNA is TGTGCCAGCAGACTACAGGGGGCAGGTGGAAACACCATATATTTT.

This clonotype showed up just a few times. V gene TRBV27 combines with J gene TRBJ2-3, with D possibly TRBD2 on 6 matching bases. Looked up from germline, CDR1 is MNHEY and CDR2 is SMNVEV (reference sequence). V was cut by 6 bases and J by 12 bases, with 16 bases left in between. CDR3 size: 12 residues. CDR3 sequence: CASSLGGSAQYF. The DNA of the CDR3 is TGTGCCAGCAGCCTCGGAGGGTCCGCCCAGTATTTT.

This clonotype was recorded a few times. The chain links TRBV5-1 to TRBJ1-1; D is possibly TRBD1 (5 bases). Germline V gives CDR1 SGHRS, CDR2 YFSETQ. Trimming shortened V by 0 bases and J by 0 bases, and 9 bases separated the two germline ends. The CDR3 has 15 residues. CDR3 nucleotides: TGCGCCAGCAGCTTGGTCGGGGGATTGAACACTGAAGCTTTCTTT. Encoded protein: CASSLVGGLNTEAFF.

This clonotype occurred a few times. The chain has TRBV9 and TRBJ2-1; D may match TRBD1 or TRBD2 (5 bases each). CDR3 length: 15 residues. Germline V gene data show CDR1 as SGDLS and CDR2 as YYNGEE. V was clipped by 3 bases and J by 6 bases, with 16 bases between them. The CDR3 protein is CASSGPGTPGNEQFF. The CDR3 nucleotides are TGTGCCAGCAGCGGCCCCGGGACGCCTGGCAATGAGCAGTTCTTC.

This sequence joins TRBV12-3 or TRBV12-4 and TRBJ1-5; 7 nucleotides match TRBD1. Trimming removed 5 bases from V and 3 bases from J; junction bases left unmatched: 7. This CDR3 region has 15 residues. CDR3 loop: CASSPGQNYNQPQHF. CDR3 DNA sequence: TGTGCCAGCAGTCCGGGACAGAATTACAATCAGCCCCAGCATTTT.

The genes are TRBV20-1 and TRBJ1-5; TRBD1 matches at 9 bases. This CDR3 has 15 residues. J gave up 9 bases and V 3 bases, and 12 bases lay outside the gene matches. From germline, CDR1 is DFQATT and CDR2 SNEGSKA (reference sequence). The CDR3 coding sequence is TGCAGTGCTAGCCAGGGACAGGGAAGTGGGGGGCCCCAGCATTTT. This gives the protein CSASQGQGSGGPQHF.

The chain links TRBV4-1 to TRBJ1-6, with D unclear. This CDR3 is 12 amino acids long. Germline CDR1 is MGHRA and CDR2 is YSYEKL. Trimming cost V 5 bases and J 16 bases, with 15 bases left between them. CDR3 amino acids: CASSSGTRKLHF. In DNA, the CDR3 is TGCGCCAGCAGCTCAGGCACCCGGAAGCTCCACTTT.

Many counts were recorded for this clonotype. The chain combines TRBV3-1 with TRBJ2-7; no definite D call. Trimming stripped 4 bases from V and 2 bases from J, with 9 bases between. This CDR3 is built from 13 residues. CDR1 and CDR2 (germline): LGHDT, YNNKEL (reference sequence). The CDR3 sequence: CASSPRLAYEQYF. CDR3 DNA sequence: TGTGCCAGCAGCCCACGACTGGCCTACGAGCAGTACTTC.

V and J are TRBV28 and TRBJ1-2; D call uncertain. With 6 bases removed from V and 5 bases from J, the gap between germline ends came to 4 bases. The CDR3 totals 10 residues. Germline lookup yields CDR1 MDHEN and CDR2 SYDVKM. This chain's CDR3 is CASSQYGYTF. CDR3 in DNA: TGTGCCAGCAGCCAATATGGCTACACCTTC.

The chain has TRBV30 and TRBJ2-7; D is uncertain. The better agreement between TRBJ2-1 and the DNA end casts doubt on the J call. The length of the CDR3 is 14 residues. CDR1 is GTSNPN, CDR2 SVGIG, per germline (reference sequence). The CDR3 region has the DNA TGTGCCTGGAGTGGGCAGGTCCACTCCTACGAGCAGTTCTTC. Protein: CAWSGQVHSYEQFF.